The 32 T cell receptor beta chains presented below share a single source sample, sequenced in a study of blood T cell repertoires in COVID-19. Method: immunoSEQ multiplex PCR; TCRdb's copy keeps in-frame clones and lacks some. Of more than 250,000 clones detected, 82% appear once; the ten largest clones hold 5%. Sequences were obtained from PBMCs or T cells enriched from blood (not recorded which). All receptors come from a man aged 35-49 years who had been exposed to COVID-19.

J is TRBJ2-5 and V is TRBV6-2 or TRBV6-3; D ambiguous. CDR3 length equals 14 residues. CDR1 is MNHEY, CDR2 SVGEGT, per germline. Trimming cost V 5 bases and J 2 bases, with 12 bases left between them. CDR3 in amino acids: CASSGRYVQETQYF. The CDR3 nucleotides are TGTGCCAGCAGTGGTCGGTATGTTCAAGAGACCCAGTACTTC.

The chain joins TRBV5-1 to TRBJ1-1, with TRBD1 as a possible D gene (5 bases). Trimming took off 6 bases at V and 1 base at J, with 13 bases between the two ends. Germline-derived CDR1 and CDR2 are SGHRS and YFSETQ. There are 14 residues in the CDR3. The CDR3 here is CASKNPGQNTEAFF. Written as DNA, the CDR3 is TGCGCCAGCAAAAACCCCGGACAGAACACTGAAGCTTTCTTT.

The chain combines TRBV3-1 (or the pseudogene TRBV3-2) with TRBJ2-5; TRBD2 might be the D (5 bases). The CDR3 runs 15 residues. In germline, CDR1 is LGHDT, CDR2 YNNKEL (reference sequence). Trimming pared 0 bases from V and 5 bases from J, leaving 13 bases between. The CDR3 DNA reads TGTGCCAGCAGCCAAGATCCGGGGAGCCGGGAGACCCAGTACTTC. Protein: CASSQDPGSRETQYF.

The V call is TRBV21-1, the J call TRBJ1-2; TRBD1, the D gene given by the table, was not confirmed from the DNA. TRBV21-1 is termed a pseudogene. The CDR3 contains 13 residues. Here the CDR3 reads CASRPGQVGGYTF. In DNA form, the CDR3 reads TGTGCCAGCCGACCGGGACAGGTGGGGGGCTACACCTTC.

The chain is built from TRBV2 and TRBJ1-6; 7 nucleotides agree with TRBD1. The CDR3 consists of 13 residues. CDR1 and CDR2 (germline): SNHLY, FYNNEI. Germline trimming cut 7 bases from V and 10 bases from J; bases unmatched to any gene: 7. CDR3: CASNKGAGSPLHF. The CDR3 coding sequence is TGTGCCAGCAATAAGGGGGCTGGATCACCCCTCCACTTT.

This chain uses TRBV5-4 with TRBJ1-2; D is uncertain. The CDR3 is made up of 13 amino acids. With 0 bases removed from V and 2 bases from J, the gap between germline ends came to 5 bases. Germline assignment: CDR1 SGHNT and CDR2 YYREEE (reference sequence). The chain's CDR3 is CASSLAGNYGYTF. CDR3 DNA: TGTGCCAGCAGCTTGGCGGGGAACTATGGCTACACCTTC.

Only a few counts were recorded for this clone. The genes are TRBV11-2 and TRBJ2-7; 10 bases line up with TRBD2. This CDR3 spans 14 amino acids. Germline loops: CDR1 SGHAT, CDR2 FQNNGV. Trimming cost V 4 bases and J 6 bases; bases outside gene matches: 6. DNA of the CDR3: TGTGCCAGCAGCTCTGGTATAGCGGGAGGCGAGCAGTACTTC. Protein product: CASSSGIAGGEQYF.

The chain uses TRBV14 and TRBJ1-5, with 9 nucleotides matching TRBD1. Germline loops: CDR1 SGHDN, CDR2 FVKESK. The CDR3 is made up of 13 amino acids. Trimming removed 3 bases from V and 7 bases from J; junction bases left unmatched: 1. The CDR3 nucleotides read TGTGCCAGCAGCCAGGACAGGGGACAGCCCCAGCATTTT. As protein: CASSQDRGQPQHF.

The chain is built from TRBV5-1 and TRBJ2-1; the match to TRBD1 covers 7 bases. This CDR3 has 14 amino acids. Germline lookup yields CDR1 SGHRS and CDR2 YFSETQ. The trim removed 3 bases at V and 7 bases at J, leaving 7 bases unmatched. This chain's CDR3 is CASSSGQSENEQFF. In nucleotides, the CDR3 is TGCGCCAGCAGCTCGGGACAGAGCGAGAATGAGCAGTTCTTC.

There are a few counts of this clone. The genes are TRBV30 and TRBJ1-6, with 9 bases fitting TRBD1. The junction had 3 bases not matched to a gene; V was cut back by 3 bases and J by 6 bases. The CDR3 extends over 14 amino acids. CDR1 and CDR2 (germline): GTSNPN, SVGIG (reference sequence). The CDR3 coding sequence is TGTGCCTGGAGATTGGACAGGGGTAATTCACCCCTCCACTTT. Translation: CAWRLDRGNSPLHF.

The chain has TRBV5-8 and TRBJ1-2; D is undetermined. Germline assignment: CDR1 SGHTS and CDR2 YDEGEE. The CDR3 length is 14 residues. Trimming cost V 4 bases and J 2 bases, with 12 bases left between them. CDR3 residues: CASSLLGGNYGYTF. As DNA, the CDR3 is TGTGCCAGCAGCCTCCTAGGCGGGAACTATGGCTACACCTTC.

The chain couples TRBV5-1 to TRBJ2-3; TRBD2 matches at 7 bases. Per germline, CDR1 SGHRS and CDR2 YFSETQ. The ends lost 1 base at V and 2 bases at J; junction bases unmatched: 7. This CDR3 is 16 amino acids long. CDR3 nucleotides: TGCGCCAGCAGCTTGTTGAGCGGGACGGTCACAGATACGCAGTATTTT. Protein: CASSLLSGTVTDTQYF.

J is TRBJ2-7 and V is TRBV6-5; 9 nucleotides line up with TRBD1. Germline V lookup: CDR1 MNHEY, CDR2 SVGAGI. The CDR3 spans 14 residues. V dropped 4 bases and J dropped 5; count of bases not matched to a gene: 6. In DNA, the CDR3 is TGTGCCAGCAGTTTGGGACAGGGTTTCCACGAGCAGTACTTC. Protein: CASSLGQGFHEQYF.

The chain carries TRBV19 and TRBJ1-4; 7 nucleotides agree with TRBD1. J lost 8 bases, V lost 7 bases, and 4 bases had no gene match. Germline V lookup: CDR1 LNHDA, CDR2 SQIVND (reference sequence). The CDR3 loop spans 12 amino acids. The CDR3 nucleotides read TGTGCCAGTAACGAGGACAGGGAAAAACTGTTTTTT. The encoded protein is CASNEDREKLFF.

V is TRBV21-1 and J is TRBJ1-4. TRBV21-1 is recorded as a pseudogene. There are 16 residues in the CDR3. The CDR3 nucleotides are TGTGCCAGCAGCGAGCCGACTGGAAGTGCTAATGAAAAACTGTTTTTT. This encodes CASSEPTGSANEKLFF.

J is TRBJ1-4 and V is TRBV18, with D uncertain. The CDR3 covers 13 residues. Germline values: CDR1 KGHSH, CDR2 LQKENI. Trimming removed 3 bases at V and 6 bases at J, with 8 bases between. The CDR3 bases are TGTGCCAGCTCACCCGGACTGGATGAAAAACTGTTTTTT. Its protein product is CASSPGLDEKLFF.

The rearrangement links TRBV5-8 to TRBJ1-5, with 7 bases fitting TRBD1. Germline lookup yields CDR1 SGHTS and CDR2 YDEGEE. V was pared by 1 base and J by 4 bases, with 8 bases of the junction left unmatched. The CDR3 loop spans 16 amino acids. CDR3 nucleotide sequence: TGTGCCAGCAGCTTGATGATGAGACAGGGTAATCAGCCCCAGCATTTT. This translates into CASSLMMRQGNQPQHF.

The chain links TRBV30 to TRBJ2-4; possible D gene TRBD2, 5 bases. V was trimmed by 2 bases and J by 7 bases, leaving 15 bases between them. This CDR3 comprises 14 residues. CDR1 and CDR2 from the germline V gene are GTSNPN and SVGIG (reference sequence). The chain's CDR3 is CAWSSGGSRNIQYF. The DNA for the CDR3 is TGTGCCTGGAGTAGTGGTGGGAGTAGGAACATTCAGTACTTC. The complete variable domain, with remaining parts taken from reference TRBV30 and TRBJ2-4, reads SQTIHQWPATLVQPVGSPLSLECTVEGTSNPNLYWYRQAAGRGLQLLFYSVGIGQISSEVPQNLSASRPQDRQFILSSKKLLLSDSGFYLCAWSSGGSRNIQYFGAGTRLSVL.

CDR3 in amino acids: CAWRGLAEPATQYF. The CDR3 DNA reads as TGTGCCTGGAGGGGACTAGCGGAGCCGGCGACCCAGTACTTC. The J gene is TRBJ2-5, the V gene TRBV30; 11 bases are shared with TRBD2. Germline V gene lookup returns CDR1 GTSNPN and CDR2 SVGIG (reference sequence). After removal of 3 bases from V and 7 bases from J, the junction contained 7 bases not matched to a gene. The CDR3 spans 14 residues.

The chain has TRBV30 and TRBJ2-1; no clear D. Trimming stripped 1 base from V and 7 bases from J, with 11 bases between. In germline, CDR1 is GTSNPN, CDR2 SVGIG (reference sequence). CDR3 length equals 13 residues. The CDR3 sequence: CAWSARFGNEQFF. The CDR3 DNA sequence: TGTGCCTGGAGTGCGAGGTTTGGGAATGAGCAGTTCTTC. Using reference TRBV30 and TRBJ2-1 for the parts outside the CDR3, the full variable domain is SQTIHQWPATLVQPVGSPLSLECTVEGTSNPNLYWYRQAAGRGLQLLFYSVGIGQISSEVPQNLSASRPQDRQFILSSKKLLLSDSGFYLCAWSARFGNEQFFGPGTRLTVL.

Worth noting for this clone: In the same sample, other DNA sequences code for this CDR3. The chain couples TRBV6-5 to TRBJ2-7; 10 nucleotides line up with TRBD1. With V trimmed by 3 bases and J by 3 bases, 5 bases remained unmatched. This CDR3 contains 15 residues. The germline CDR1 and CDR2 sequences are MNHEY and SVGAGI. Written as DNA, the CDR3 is TGTGCCAGCAGTTATGGGGGACAGGGGAGCTACGAGCAGTACTTC. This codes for CASSYGGQGSYEQYF.

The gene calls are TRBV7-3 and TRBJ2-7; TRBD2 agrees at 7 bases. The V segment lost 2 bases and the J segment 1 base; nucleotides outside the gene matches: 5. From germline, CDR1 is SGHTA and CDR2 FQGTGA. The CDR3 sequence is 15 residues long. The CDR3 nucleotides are TGTGCCAGCAGCTTAGACTCGGGACTATCCTACGAGCAGTACTTC. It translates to CASSLDSGLSYEQYF.

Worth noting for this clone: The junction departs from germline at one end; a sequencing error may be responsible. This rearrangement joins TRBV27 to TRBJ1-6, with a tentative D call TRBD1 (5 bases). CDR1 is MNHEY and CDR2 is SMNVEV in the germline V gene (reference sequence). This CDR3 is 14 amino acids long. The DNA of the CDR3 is TGTGCCAGCAGTTTTGGGACTCAGAATTCAGCCCTCCACTTT. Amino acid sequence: CASSFGTQNSALHF.

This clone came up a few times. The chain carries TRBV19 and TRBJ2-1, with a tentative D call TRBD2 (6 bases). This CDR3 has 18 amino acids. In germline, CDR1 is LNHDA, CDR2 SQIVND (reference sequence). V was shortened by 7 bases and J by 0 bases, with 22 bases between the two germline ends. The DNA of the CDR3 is TGTGCCAGTAAAAGGGGCTTCAAATCCGGGAGCTCCTACAATGAGCAGTTCTTC. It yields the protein CASKRGFKSGSSYNEQFF.

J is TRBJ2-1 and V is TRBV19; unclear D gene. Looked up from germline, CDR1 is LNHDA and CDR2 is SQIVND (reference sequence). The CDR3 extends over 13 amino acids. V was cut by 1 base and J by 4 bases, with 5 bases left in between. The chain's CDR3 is CASSIAVYNEQFF. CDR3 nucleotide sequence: TGTGCCAGTAGTATAGCGGTTTACAATGAGCAGTTCTTC. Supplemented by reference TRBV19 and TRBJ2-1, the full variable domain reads DGGITQSPKYLFRKEGQNVTLSCEQNLNHDAMYWYRQDPGQGLRLIYYSQIVNDFQKGDIAEGYSVSREKKESFPLTVTSAQKNPTAFYLCASSIAVYNEQFFGPGTRLTVL.

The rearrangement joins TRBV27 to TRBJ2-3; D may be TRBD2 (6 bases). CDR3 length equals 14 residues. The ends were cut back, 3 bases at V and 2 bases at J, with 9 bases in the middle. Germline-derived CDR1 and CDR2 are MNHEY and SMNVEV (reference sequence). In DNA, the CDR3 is TGTGCCAGCAGTTTTTGGGACTCCACAGATACGCAGTATTTT. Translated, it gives CASSFWDSTDTQYF.

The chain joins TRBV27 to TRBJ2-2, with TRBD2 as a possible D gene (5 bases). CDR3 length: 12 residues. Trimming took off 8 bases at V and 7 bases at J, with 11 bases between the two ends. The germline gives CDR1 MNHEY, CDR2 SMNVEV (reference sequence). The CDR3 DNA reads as TGTGCCAGCGGAAGGGAGTACGGGGAGCTGTTTTTT. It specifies CASGREYGELFF.

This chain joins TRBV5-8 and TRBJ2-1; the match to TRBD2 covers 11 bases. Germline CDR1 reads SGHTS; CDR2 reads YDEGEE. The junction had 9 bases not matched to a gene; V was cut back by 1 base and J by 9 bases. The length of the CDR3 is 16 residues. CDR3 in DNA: TGTGCCAGCAGCTTGCGGGTAGCGGGAGGGCCTCGTGAGCAGTTCTTC. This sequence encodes CASSLRVAGGPREQFF. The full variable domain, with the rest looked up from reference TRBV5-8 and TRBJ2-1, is EAGVTQSPTHLIKTRGQQATLRCSPISGHTSVYWYQQALGLGLQFLLWYDEGEERNRGNFPPRFSGRQFPNYSSELNVNALELEDSALYLCASSLRVAGGPREQFFGPGTRLTVL.

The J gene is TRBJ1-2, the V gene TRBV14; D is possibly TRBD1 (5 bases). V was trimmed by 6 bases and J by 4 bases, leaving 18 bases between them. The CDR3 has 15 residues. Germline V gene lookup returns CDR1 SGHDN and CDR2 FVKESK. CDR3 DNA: TGTGCCAGCAGTTCAACAGGATCGGTCACCTATGGCTACACCTTC. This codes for CASSSTGSVTYGYTF. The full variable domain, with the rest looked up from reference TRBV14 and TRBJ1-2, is EAGVTQFPSHSVIEKGQTVTLRCDPISGHDNLYWYRRVMGKEIKFLLHFVKESKQDESGMPNNRFLAERTGGTYSTLKVQPAELEDSGVYFCASSSTGSVTYGYTFGSGTRLTVV.

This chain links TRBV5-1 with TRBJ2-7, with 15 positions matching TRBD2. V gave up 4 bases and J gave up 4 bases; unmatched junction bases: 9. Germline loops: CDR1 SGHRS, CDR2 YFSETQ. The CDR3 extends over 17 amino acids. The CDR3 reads CASSPSGLAGGPYEQYF. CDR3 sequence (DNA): TGCGCCAGCAGCCCATCCGGACTAGCGGGAGGGCCTTACGAGCAGTACTTC.

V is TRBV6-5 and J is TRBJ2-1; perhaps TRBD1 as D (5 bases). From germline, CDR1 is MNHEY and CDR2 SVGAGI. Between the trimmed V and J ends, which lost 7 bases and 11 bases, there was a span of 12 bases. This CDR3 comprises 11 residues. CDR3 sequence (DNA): TGTGCCAGCACCAAGACAGAGCAGCAGTTCTTC. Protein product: CASTKTEQQFF.

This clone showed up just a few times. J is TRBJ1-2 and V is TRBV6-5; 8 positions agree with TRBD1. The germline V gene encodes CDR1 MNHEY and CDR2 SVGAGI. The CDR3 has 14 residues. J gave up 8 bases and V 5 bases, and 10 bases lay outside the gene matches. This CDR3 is CASSLSGGLGGYTF. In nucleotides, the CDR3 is TGTGCCAGCAGTCTCTCAGGGGGCCTCGGGGGCTACACCTTC.